This T cell receptor beta chain was captured by sequencing in a study of T cell repertoires in cytomegalovirus infection. Germline CDR1 and CDR2: SGHTA and FQGNSA. The CDR3 extends over 19 amino acids. V was clipped by 5 bases and J by 5 bases, with 28 bases between them. In TCRdb, the reads were re-called with MiXCR into one record per CDR3 protein. The table has approximately 700,000 distinct CDR3 sequences, 35% to 45% seen once. Input material: PBMCs. The clonotype was recovered from a human donor in good health (CMV status not recorded). Some clones in this sample may be carry-over from other donors' samples. This chain connects TRBV7-2 to TRBJ2-1; D is possibly TRBD2 (5 bases). CDR3: CASSRVPDYRPTNHNEQFF. The CDR3 DNA reads TGTGCCAGCAGCCGCGTGCCCGACTACAGACCGACCAACCACAATGAGCAGTTCTTC.